The source of this TCR beta chain is a study of blood T cell repertoires in COVID-19. Enrollees, about 18 to 89 years old, lived in roughly 24 US areas. Clinical history reported by participants formed the basis on which cohorts were assigned. The CDR3 has 14 amino acids. V was shortened by 2 bases and J by 5 bases, with 9 bases between the two germline ends. Germline V gene data show CDR1 as MGHRA and CDR2 as YSYEKL. Profiled with immunoSEQ multiplex PCR; TCRdb holds only in-frame clones, not every one. The repertoire includes about 300,000 clones, 65% to 90% of them detected once, and 3.5% to 5% sits in the top ten.

J is TRBJ2-2 and V is TRBV4-1; D may be TRBD2 (6 bases). Input material: PBMCs or T cells enriched from blood (not recorded which). This clonotype was obtained from a man aged 30-40 years who had recovered from COVID-19. DNA of the CDR3: TGCGCCAGCAGCCAACTGGAGGGGACCGGGGAGCTGTTTTTT. Its translation is CASSQLEGTGELFF.